At least ten counts were recorded for the clone carrying this TCR beta chain. Its target is not known. These data are taken from a study of regulatory T cells in long-lasting Graves disease. CDR3-region Arm-PCR and iRepertoire HTBI primers produced the TCR beta libraries. Per the original data handling: Across all samples, just over 60 TRBV segments and roughly 14 TRBJ segments were identified. TCRdb re-called the multiplex PCR reads through MiXCR, storing one row per CDR3 protein. The authors' filters were not applied to this entry. Of 540,000 or so distinct CDR3 sequences listed, approximately 13% are singletons. Trimming left V 4 bases short and J 2 bases short, with 12 bases between. This CDR3 has 14 amino acids. CDR1 is MNHEY, CDR2 SMNVEV, per germline (reference sequence). Time point in this sample: newly diagnosed GD, antithyroid drugs for less than 3 months. From RNA extracted from PBMCs, the TCR library was made. Patients were from an endocrinology department in Xi'an, China. EDTA tubes held roughly 9.2 milliliters of peripheral blood from each patient.

Study results and limitations: Among persistent patients, a larger number of public clonotypes were shared (around 2,700) than among newly diagnosed patients (about 970).

These records were also assigned to another study, of T cells in Graves' hyperthyroidism and ophthalmopathy.

The clonotype comes from a young man with Graves disease. The sequencing here drew on peripheral blood mononuclear cells (PBMCs), taken at new diagnosis, from a patient treated with antithyroid drugs. The rearrangement links TRBV27 to TRBJ2-7; a weak D match, TRBD2 (6 bases). The CDR3 DNA reads TGTGCCAGCAGTTCGGGGGATTGGACCTACGAGCAGTACTTC. This gives the protein CASSSGDWTYEQYF.